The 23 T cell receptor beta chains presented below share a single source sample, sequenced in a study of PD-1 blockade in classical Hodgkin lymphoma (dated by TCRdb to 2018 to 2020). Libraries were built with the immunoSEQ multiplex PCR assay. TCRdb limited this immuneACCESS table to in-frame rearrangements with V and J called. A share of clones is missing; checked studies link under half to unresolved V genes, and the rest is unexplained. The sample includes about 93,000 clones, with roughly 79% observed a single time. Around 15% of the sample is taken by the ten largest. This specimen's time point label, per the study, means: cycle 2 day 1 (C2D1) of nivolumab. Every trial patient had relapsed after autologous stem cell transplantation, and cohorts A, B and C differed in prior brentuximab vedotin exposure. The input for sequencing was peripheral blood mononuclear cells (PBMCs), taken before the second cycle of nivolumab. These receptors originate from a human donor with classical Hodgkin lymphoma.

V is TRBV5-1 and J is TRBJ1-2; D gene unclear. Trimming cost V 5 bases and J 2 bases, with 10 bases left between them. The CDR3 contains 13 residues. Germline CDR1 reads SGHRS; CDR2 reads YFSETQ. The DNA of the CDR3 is TGCGCCAGCAGAAAGGAGCTGAACTATGGCTACACCTTC. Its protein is CASRKELNYGYTF. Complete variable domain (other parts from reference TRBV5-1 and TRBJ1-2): KAGVTQTPRYLIKTRGQQVTLSCSPISGHRSVSWYQQTPGQGLQFLFEYFSETQRNKGNFPGRFSGRQFSNSRSEMNVSTLELGDSALYLCASRKELNYGYTFGSGTRLTVV.

The CDR3: CASSFQTGDEQFF. CDR3 sequence (DNA): TGTGCCAGCAGCTTCCAGACTGGCGATGAGCAGTTCTTC. V usage is TRBV5-6 and J usage is TRBJ2-1; the D is unclear. CDR1 is SGHDT, CDR2 YYEEEE, per germline. The CDR3 covers 13 residues. Trimming pared 2 bases from V and 8 bases from J, leaving 11 bases between. Supplemented by reference TRBV5-6 and TRBJ2-1, the full variable domain reads DAGVTQSPTHLIKTRGQQVTLRCSPKSGHDTVSWYQQALGQGPQFIFQYYEEEERQRGNFPDRFSGHQFPNYSSELNVNALLLGDSALYLCASSFQTGDEQFFGPGTRLTVL.

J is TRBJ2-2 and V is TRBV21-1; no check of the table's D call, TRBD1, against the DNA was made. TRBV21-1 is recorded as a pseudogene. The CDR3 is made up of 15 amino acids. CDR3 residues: CAPQMGQGYTGELFF. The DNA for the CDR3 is TGTGCCCCCCAAATGGGGCAGGGATACACCGGGGAGCTGTTTTTT.

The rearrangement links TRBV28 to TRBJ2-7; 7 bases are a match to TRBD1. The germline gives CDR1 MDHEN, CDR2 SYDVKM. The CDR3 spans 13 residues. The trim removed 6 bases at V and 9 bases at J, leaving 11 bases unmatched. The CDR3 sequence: CASRATGQARQYF. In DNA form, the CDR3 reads TGTGCCAGCAGAGCGACTGGACAGGCAAGGCAGTACTTC.

The DNA for the CDR3 is TGTGCCAGCAGCCCCCATCCGGACGGATTAGAGTACTTC. Translating it yields CASSPHPDGLEYF. J is TRBJ2-7 and V is TRBV7-2; no reliable D call. With 5 bases removed from V and 11 bases from J, the gap between germline ends came to 19 bases. CDR3 length equals 13 residues. Germline V lookup: CDR1 SGHTA, CDR2 FQGNSA.

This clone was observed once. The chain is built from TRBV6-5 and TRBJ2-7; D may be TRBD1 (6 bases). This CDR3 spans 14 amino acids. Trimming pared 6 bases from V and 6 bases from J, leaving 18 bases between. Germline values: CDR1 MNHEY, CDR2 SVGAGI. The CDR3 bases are TGTGCCAGCAGCCCAGCAACAGGGATTCCCGAGCAGTACTTC. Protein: CASSPATGIPEQYF.

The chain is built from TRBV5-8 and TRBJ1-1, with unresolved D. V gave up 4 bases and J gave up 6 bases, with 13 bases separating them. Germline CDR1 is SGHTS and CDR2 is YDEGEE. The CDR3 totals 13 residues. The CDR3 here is CASSNSLRAEAFF. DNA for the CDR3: TGTGCCAGCAGCAACTCCCTAAGGGCTGAAGCTTTCTTT.

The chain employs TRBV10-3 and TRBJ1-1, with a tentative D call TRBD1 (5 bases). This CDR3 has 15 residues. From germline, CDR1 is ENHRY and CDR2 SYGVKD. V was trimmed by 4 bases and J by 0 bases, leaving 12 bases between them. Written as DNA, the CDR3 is TGTGCCATCAGTGCCGGACACCTCATGAACACTGAAGCTTTCTTT. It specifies CAISAGHLMNTEAFF.

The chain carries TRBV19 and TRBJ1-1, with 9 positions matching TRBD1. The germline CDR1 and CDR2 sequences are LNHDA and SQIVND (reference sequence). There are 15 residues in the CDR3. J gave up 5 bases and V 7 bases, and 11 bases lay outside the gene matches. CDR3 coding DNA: TGTGCCAGTAAACAGGGGGCCGGGTGGGTTACTGAAGCTTTCTTT. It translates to CASKQGAGWVTEAFF.

CDR3 protein: CASSPGASGANVLTF. In nucleotides, the CDR3 is TGTGCCAGCAGTCCAGGGGCGTCTGGGGCCAACGTCCTGACTTTC. The rearrangement joins TRBV6-1 to TRBJ2-6, with D perhaps matching TRBD1 (6 bases). The CDR3 is 15 residues long. Trimming cost V 5 bases and J 1 base, with 9 bases left between them. Germline loops: CDR1 MNHNS, CDR2 SASEGT.

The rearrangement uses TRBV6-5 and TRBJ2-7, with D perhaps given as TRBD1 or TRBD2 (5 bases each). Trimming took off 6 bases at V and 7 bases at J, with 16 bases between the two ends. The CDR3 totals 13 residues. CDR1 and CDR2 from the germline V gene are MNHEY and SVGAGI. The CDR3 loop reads CASSGANLREQYF. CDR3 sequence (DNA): TGTGCCAGCAGCGGGGCCAACCTACGGGAGCAGTACTTC.

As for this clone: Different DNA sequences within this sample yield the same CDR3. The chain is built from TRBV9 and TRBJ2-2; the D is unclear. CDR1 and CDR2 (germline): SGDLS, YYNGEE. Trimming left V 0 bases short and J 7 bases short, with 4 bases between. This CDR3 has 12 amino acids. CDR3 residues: CASSVDVGELFF. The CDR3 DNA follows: TGTGCCAGCAGCGTAGACGTCGGGGAGCTGTTTTTT.

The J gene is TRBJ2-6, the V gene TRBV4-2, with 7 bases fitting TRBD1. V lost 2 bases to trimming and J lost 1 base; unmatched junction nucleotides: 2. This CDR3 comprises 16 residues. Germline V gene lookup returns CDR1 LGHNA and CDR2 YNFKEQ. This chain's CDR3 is CASSQTGESGANVLTF. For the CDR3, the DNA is TGTGCCAGCAGCCAAACAGGGGAGTCTGGGGCCAACGTCCTGACTTTC.

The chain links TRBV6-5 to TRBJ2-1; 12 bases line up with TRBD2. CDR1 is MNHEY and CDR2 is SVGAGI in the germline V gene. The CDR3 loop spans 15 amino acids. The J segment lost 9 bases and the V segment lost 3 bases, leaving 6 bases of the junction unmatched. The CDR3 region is CASSYKLAGGAEQFF. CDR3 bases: TGTGCCAGCAGTTATAAACTAGCGGGAGGCGCTGAGCAGTTCTTC.

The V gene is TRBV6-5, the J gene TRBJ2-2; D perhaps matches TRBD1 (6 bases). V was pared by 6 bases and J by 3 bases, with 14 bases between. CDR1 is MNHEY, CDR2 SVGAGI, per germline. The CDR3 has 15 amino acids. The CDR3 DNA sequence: TGTGCCAGCAGCCACAGGGACCCACACACCGGGGAGCTGTTTTTT. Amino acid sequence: CASSHRDPHTGELFF.

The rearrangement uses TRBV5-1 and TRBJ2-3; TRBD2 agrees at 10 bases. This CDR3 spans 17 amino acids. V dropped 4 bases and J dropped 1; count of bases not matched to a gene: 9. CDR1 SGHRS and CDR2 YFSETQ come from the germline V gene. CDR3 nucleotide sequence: TGCGCCAGCAGCCACCTGGCTAGCGGGAGCGGCACAGATACGCAGTATTTT. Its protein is CASSHLASGSGTDTQYF.

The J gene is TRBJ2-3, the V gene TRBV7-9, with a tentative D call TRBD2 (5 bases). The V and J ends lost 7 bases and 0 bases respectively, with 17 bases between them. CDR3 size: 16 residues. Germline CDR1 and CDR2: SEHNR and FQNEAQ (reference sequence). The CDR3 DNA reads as TGTGCCAGCACTCACCCCCGGGATTCCAGCACAGATACGCAGTATTTT. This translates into CASTHPRDSSTDTQYF.

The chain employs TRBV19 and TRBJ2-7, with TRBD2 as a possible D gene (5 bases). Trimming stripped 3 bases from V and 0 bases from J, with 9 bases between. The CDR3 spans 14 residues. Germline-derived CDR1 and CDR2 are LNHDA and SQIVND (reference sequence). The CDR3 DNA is TGTGCCAGTAGTATGTACGGAGGCTCCTACGAGCAGTACTTC. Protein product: CASSMYGGSYEQYF. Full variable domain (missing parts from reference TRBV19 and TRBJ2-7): DGGITQSPKYLFRKEGQNVTLSCEQNLNHDAMYWYRQDPGQGLRLIYYSQIVNDFQKGDIAEGYSVSREKKESFPLTVTSAQKNPTAFYLCASSMYGGSYEQYFGPGTRLTVT.

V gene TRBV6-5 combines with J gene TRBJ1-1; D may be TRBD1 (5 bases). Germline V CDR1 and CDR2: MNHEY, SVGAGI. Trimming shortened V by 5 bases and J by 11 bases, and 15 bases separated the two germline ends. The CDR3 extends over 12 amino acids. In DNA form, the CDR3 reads TGTGCCAGCAGTCTAACCGCGGGGCAGGCTTTCTTT. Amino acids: CASSLTAGQAFF.

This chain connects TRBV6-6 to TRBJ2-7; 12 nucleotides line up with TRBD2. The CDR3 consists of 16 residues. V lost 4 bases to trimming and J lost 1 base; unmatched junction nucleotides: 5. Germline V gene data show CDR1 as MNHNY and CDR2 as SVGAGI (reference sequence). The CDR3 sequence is CASSFSGTSGSYEQYF. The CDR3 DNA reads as TGTGCCAGCAGTTTCTCCGGGACTAGCGGGTCCTACGAGCAGTACTTC.

Here the CDR3 reads CASAPASLAGVDTQYF. CDR3 bases: TGCGCCAGCGCCCCCGCGTCACTAGCGGGAGTGGATACGCAGTATTTT. V is TRBV5-1 and J is TRBJ2-3, with 11 bases aligning to TRBD2. Germline CDR1 and CDR2: SGHRS and YFSETQ. The CDR3 loop spans 16 amino acids. The ends lost 7 bases at V and 6 bases at J; junction bases unmatched: 13.

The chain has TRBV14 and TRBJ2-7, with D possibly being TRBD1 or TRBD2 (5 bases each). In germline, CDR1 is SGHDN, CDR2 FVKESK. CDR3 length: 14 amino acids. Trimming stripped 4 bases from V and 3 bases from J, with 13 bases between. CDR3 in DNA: TGTGCCAGCAGCCTCCCGGGACGGAACTACGAGCAGTACTTC. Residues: CASSLPGRNYEQYF.

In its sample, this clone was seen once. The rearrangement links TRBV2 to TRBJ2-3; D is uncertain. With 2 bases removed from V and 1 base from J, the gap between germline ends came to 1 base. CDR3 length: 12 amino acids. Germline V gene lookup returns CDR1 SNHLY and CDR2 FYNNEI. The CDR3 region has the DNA TGTGCCAGCAGTGAACGCACAGATACGCAGTATTTT. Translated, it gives CASSERTDTQYF.